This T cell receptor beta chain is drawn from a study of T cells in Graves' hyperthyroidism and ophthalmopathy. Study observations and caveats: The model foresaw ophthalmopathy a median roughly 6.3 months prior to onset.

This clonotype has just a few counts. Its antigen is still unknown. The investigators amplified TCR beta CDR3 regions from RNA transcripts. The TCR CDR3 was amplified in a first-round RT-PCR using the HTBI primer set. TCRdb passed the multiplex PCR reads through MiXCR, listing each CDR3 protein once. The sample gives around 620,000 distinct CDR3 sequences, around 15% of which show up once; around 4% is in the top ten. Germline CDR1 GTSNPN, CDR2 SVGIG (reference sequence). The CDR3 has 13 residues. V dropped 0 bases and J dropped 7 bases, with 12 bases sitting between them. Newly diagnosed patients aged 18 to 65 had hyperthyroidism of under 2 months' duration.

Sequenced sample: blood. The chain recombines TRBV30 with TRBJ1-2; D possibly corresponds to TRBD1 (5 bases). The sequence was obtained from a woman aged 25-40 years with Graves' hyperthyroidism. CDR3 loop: CAWSVIQASGYTF. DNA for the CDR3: TGTGCCTGGAGTGTAATACAGGCCAGTGGCTACACCTTC.